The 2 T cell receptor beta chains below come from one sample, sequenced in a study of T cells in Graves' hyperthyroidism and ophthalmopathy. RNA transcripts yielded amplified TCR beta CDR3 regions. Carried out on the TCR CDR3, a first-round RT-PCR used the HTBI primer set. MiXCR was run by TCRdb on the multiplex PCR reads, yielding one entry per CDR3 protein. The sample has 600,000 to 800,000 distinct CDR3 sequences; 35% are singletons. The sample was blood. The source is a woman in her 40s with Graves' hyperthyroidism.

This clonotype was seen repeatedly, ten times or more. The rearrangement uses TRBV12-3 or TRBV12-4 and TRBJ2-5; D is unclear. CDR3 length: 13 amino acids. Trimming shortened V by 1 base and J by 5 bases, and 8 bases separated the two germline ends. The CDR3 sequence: CASSLDLDETQYF. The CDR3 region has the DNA TGTGCCAGCAGTTTAGATCTGGATGAGACCCAGTACTTC.

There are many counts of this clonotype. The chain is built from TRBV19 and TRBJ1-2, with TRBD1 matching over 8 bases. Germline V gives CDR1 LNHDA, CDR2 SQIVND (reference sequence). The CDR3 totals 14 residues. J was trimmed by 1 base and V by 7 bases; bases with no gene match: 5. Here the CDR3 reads CASIRDRNNYGYTF. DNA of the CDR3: TGTGCCAGTATCCGGGACAGGAATAACTATGGCTACACCTTC. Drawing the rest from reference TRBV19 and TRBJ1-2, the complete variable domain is DGGITQSPKYLFRKEGQNVTLSCEQNLNHDAMYWYRQDPGQGLRLIYYSQIVNDFQKGDIAEGYSVSREKKESFPLTVTSAQKNPTAFYLCASIRDRNNYGYTFGSGTRLTVV.